This entry lists 6 T cell receptor beta chains sequenced from one sample in a study of a mutant IDH1 vaccine in newly diagnosed glioma. No antigens are known for them. Time point defined: week 47, end of study. Every vaccine dose comprised 300 ug of mutant IDH1 20-mer peptide plus topical imiquimod. The repertoire was sequenced with immunoSEQ multiplex PCR; TCRdb's copy has only in-frame clones and lacks some. The sample yields about 59,000 clones, less than 90% seen once. Material: PBMCs, obtained from a glioma patient whose treatment included an IDH1 peptide vaccine. The source of these receptors is a man aged 25-45 years with glioma.

This clone turned up a few times. The chain links TRBV7-2 to TRBJ2-7, with 8 bases that match TRBD1. Per the germline V gene, CDR1 is SGHTA and CDR2 is FQGNSA. With V trimmed by 3 bases and J by 3 bases, 7 bases remained unmatched. The CDR3 has 15 amino acids. CDR3 sequence reads: CASSFLRGTGYEQYF. The CDR3 DNA sequence: TGTGCCAGCAGCTTTTTACGAGGGACAGGCTACGAGCAGTACTTC.

This clone was observed a single time. The V call is TRBV6-5, the J call TRBJ1-2, with a weak D call TRBD1 (5 bases). Germline CDR1 reads MNHEY; CDR2 reads SVGAGI. CDR3 size: 13 residues. Trimming took 6 bases from V and 8 from J, leaving 16 bases between them. In DNA, the CDR3 is TGTGCCAGCAGACGAGACGGGGGAGGGGGCTACACCTTC. Translating gives CASRRDGGGGYTF.

This chain uses TRBV6-1 with TRBJ2-7, with 8 bases identical to TRBD1. V shed 7 bases and J 2 bases; nucleotides not matched to a gene: 4. CDR3 length: 13 amino acids. From germline, CDR1 is MNHNS and CDR2 SASEGT. The CDR3 here is CASMQDRAYEQYF. The CDR3 nucleotides read TGTGCCAGCATGCAGGACAGGGCCTACGAGCAGTACTTC.

A few counts support this clone. V gene TRBV13 combines with J gene TRBJ1-5, with D uncertain. V gave up 4 bases and J gave up 0 bases, with 10 bases separating them. This CDR3 region has 15 residues. Germline CDR1 reads PRHDT; CDR2 reads FYEKMQ (reference sequence). The CDR3 DNA reads as TGTGCCAGCAGCTCGGACCCAAATAGCAATCAGCCCCAGCATTTT. It translates to CASSSDPNSNQPQHF.

DNA of the CDR3: TGTGCCAGCAGTCTCATTCAGGGAGACTATGGCTACACCTTC. This translates into CASSLIQGDYGYTF. The rearrangement uses TRBV27 and TRBJ1-2; TRBD1 is a possible D gene (5 bases). The CDR3 length is 14 residues. Germline V gives CDR1 MNHEY, CDR2 SMNVEV (reference sequence). The V and J ends lost 5 bases and 3 bases respectively, with 13 bases between them.

The table lists this clone with a count of one. The chain uses TRBV19 and TRBJ2-1; 10 positions agree with TRBD1. The junction had 9 bases not matched to a gene; V was cut back by 6 bases and J by 7 bases. The CDR3 contains 15 residues. In germline, CDR1 is LNHDA, CDR2 SQIVND (reference sequence). CDR3 bases: TGTGCCAGTAGAACCGGGACAGGGGCTTTTAATGAGCAGTTCTTC. Protein sequence: CASRTGTGAFNEQFF. Full variable domain (outside the CDR3, taken from reference TRBV19 and TRBJ2-1): DGGITQSPKYLFRKEGQNVTLSCEQNLNHDAMYWYRQDPGQGLRLIYYSQIVNDFQKGDIAEGYSVSREKKESFPLTVTSAQKNPTAFYLCASRTGTGAFNEQFFGPGTRLTVL.